This T cell receptor (beta chain) was captured in a study of blood T cell repertoires in COVID-19. At the level of the study: The analysed material was cDNA or gDNA that came from T cells, B-cell-depleted T cells, or PBMCs.

Germline-derived CDR1 and CDR2 are SGHDT and YYEEEE. This CDR3 has 17 residues. J was trimmed by 8 bases and V by 3 bases; bases with no gene match: 12. The repertoire was sequenced with immunoSEQ multiplex PCR; TCRdb's copy has only in-frame clones and lacks some. The sample includes under 130,000 clones, approximately 83% seen only once; the top ten take more than 4%. The source of this sequence is a man aged 50 or older with acute or convalescent COVID-19. The genes are TRBV5-6 and TRBJ1-6; 9 bases are shared with TRBD1. The specimen sequenced was peripheral blood. The CDR3 region has the DNA TGTGCCAGCAGCTGGGTCCCGGGACAGGGAATGGATTCACCCCTCCACTTT. Its translation: CASSWVPGQGMDSPLHF. Filled out from reference TRBV5-6 and TRBJ1-6, the complete variable domain reads DAGVTQSPTHLIKTRGQQVTLRCSPKSGHDTVSWYQQALGQGPQFIFQYYEEEERQRGNFPDRFSGHQFPNYSSELNVNALLLGDSALYLCASSWVPGQGMDSPLHFGNGTRLTVT.